The rows below give T cell receptor beta chains drawn from one sample of a study of shared clonotypes between healthy human individuals. Profiled with immunoSEQ multiplex PCR; TCRdb holds only in-frame clones, not every one. Among around 2,000,000 clones, about 95% were seen once, and the ten largest hold roughly 0.13%. Sequenced: naive CD4+ T cells sorted from blood. The receptor set was obtained from a man between 18 and 35 years old in good health. Both conserved end residues are part of each CDR3. Fields, in order: D gene, clone size, V gene, J gene, CDR3 protein, CDR3 DNA. D genes are given only for firm matches. Clone size is shown for a subset of rows, as once, few, many or a class of expanded clone.

D gene: TRBD1
clone size: -
V gene: TRBV27
J gene: TRBJ1-2
CDR3 protein: CASSLNRGPNGYTF
CDR3 DNA: TGTGCCAGTAGCCTGAACAGGGGGCCCAATGGCTACACCTTC

D gene: TRBD2
clone size: -
V gene: TRBV4-2
J gene: TRBJ2-3
CDR3 protein: CASSQDPLGRAGDTQYF
CDR3 DNA: TGTGCCAGCAGCCAAGACCCACTAGGGAGGGCTGGAGATACGCAGTATTTT

D gene: TRBD1
clone size: once
V gene: TRBV7-2
J gene: TRBJ2-3
CDR3 protein: CASSYGTGLTDTQYF
CDR3 DNA: TGTGCCAGCAGCTACGGGACAGGCCTCACAGATACGCAGTATTTT

D gene: TRBD2
clone size: -
V gene: TRBV5-4
J gene: TRBJ2-2
CDR3 protein: CASSLGVAGLANTGELFF
CDR3 DNA: TGTGCCAGCAGCTTGGGGGTGGCGGGACTAGCGAACACCGGGGAGCTGTTTTTT

D gene: -
clone size: -
V gene: TRBV4-1
J gene: TRBJ1-4
CDR3 protein: CASSQWPDGYQGEKLFF
CDR3 DNA: TGCGCCAGCAGCCAATGGCCCGACGGTTACCAGGGTGAAAAACTGTTTTTT

D gene: -
clone size: -
V gene: TRBV27
J gene: TRBJ1-2
CDR3 protein: CASSPSAGFGYTF
CDR3 DNA: TGTGCCAGCAGTCCAAGCGCAGGGTTTGGCTACACCTTC

D gene: -
clone size: -
V gene: TRBV2
J gene: TRBJ1-2
CDR3 protein: CASSEMAPQTNYGYTF
CDR3 DNA: TGTGCCAGCAGTGAAATGGCCCCGCAAACTAACTATGGCTACACCTTC

D gene: -
clone size: -
V gene: TRBV6-1
J gene: TRBJ1-1
CDR3 protein: CASSGGTAVFMNTEAFF
CDR3 DNA: TGTGCCAGCAGTGGAGGGACGGCCGTTTTCATGAACACTGAAGCTTTCTTT

D gene: -
clone size: -
V gene: TRBV30
J gene: TRBJ1-4
CDR3 protein: CAWSGRRKDEKLFF
CDR3 DNA: TGTGCCTGGAGTGGCCGGAGGAAGGATGAAAAACTGTTTTTT

D gene: -
clone size: -
V gene: TRBV15
J gene: TRBJ2-5
CDR3 protein: CATSREGLAQETQYF
CDR3 DNA: TGTGCCACCAGCAGAGAGGGTCTAGCCCAAGAGACCCAGTACTTC

D gene: TRBD2
clone size: once
V gene: TRBV5-1
J gene: TRBJ2-1
CDR3 protein: CASSPNPPGLAVYNEQFF
CDR3 DNA: TGCGCCAGCAGCCCCAATCCGCCGGGACTAGCGGTCTACAATGAGCAGTTCTTC

D gene: TRBD2
clone size: -
V gene: TRBV7-2
J gene: TRBJ2-5
CDR3 protein: CASRHIYGLAGYQETQYF
CDR3 DNA: TGTGCCAGCAGACATATATACGGACTAGCGGGATACCAAGAGACCCAGTACTTC

D gene: TRBD2
clone size: -
V gene: TRBV11-2
J gene: TRBJ2-7
CDR3 protein: CASSLRDGGGSEQYF
CDR3 DNA: TGTGCCAGCAGCTTACGGGACGGGGGGGGATCCGAGCAGTACTTC

D gene: TRBD1
clone size: -
V gene: TRBV6-6
J gene: TRBJ1-1
CDR3 protein: CASSSGQLMNTEAFF
CDR3 DNA: TGTGCCAGCAGTTCGGGACAGCTTATGAACACTGAAGCTTTCTTT

D gene: -
clone size: -
V gene: TRBV30
J gene: TRBJ2-2
CDR3 protein: CAWTWGALANTGELFF
CDR3 DNA: TGTGCCTGGACCTGGGGGGCCCTAGCGAACACCGGGGAGCTGTTTTTT

D gene: TRBD1
clone size: -
V gene: TRBV4-1
J gene: TRBJ2-1
CDR3 protein: CASSLSGTGGLDEQFF
CDR3 DNA: TGCGCCAGCAGCCTCTCCGGGACAGGGGGCTTGGATGAGCAGTTCTTC

D gene: -
clone size: -
V gene: TRBV18
J gene: TRBJ2-3
CDR3 protein: CASSPGVTDTQYF
CDR3 DNA: TGTGCCAGCTCACCAGGAGTCACAGATACGCAGTATTTT

D gene: -
clone size: -
V gene: TRBV5-1
J gene: TRBJ1-2
CDR3 protein: CASSRGNAGVGYGYTF
CDR3 DNA: TGCGCCAGCAGCCGGGGGAACGCCGGGGTGGGCTATGGCTACACCTTC

D gene: TRBD1
clone size: once
V gene: TRBV25-1
J gene: TRBJ2-5
CDR3 protein: CASSEPNRGETQYF
CDR3 DNA: TGTGCCAGCAGTGAACCGAACAGGGGAGAGACCCAGTACTTC